This entry features one T cell receptor (beta chain) sequence. Its target is not known. The protocol was immunoSEQ multiplex PCR, while the TCRdb copy is restricted to in-frame clones and leaves out a portion. In the table there are approximately 120,000 clones, over 75% of which are singletons. Germline CDR1 reads MNHEY; CDR2 reads SMNVEV (reference sequence). J gave up 5 bases and V 0 bases, and 0 bases lay outside the gene matches. There are 14 residues in the CDR3. This sample was included in a study of T cell responses to AZD1222 COVID-19 vaccine. Findings of the study overall: Most donors were white British, females outnumbered males, and clonal diversity was possibly underestimated.

V is TRBV27 and J is TRBJ2-3, with TRBD2 matching 9 bases. Sequencing used peripheral blood, obtained on day 0 of AZD1222 vaccination. This TCR was sampled from an adult in good health. CDR3 loop: CASSLSLAGDTQYF. In DNA form, the CDR3 reads TGTGCCAGCAGTTTATCACTAGCGGGAGATACGCAGTATTTT.